This T cell receptor (beta chain) was obtained from a study of cytomegalovirus exposure and HLA in healthy donors. Overall study: Early released data comprised 75 million to 100 million unique TCRs from HLA-typed donors. The study's findings and limits: Investigators reported 150 to 200 TCR beta chains as tied to cytomegalovirus. Sequencing artifact likely explains a cluster of highly shared sequence variants.

For this clone: Its antigen is unidentified.

A multiplex PCR was run with 60 Vbeta primers and 13 Jbeta primers. TCRdb's copy holds only in-frame clones and misses some; the assay was immunoSEQ multiplex PCR. The data show around 65,000 clones, under 85% seen once. The TCR sequence derives from a man between 50 and 59 years old in good health and CMV-seropositive. Source material: PBMCs.

The CDR3 sequence is CASSFSVGRGVNTEAFF. CDR3 nucleotide sequence: TGTGCCAGCAGCTTTAGTGTAGGCAGGGGAGTAAACACTGAAGCTTTCTTT. The chain links TRBV7-9 to TRBJ1-1, with D maybe TRBD1 (6 bases). The germline V and J ends were trimmed by 3 bases and 2 bases, with 19 bases remaining between them. Per germline, CDR1 SEHNR and CDR2 FQNEAQ (reference sequence). The CDR3 is 17 amino acids.